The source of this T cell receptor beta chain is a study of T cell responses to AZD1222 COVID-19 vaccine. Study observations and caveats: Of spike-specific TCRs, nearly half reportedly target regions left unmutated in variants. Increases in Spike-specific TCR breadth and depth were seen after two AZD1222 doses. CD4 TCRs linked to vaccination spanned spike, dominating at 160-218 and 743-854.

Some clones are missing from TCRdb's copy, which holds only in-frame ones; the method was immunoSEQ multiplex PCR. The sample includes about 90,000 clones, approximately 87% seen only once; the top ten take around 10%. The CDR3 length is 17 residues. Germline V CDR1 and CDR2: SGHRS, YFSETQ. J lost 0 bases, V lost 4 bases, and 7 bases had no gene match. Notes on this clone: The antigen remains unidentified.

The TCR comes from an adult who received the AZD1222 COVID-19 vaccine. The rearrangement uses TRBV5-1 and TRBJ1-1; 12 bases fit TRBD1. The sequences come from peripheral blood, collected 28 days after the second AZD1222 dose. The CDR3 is CASSPEGQGAMNTEAFF. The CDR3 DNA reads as TGCGCCAGCAGCCCGGAGGGACAGGGGGCTATGAACACTGAAGCTTTCTTT.